Sequencing of this T cell receptor beta chain was carried out in a study of vaccination and CD4 T cells after COVID-19. Whole-study context: The stimulus for the cells was overlapping spike peptides derived from SARS-CoV-2, HCoV-NL63, HCoV-OC43 and HCoV-229E.

As to treatment: approximately nine-day PBMC culture with coronavirus spike peptide pools or control peptides (ViraFEST assay). ViraFEST used peptide pools to expand antigen-specific T cells and subsequently sequenced their TCRs. Cultures used over 1.5 million PBMCs per well, 10 IU/ml IL-2 and 8 to 10 ug/ml peptides. Oncomine TCR Beta short-read sequencing was applied to DNA from cultured CD4+ T cells. TCRdb ran MiXCR on the PCR reads and lists one entry per CDR3 protein. The sample lists about 4,000 distinct CDR3 sequences, around 16% occurring once. The CDR3 is 14 residues long. Germline-derived CDR1 and CDR2 are SNHLY and FYNNEI. Trimming removed 6 bases from V and 14 bases from J; junction bases left unmatched: 13. By its share, this clonotype is large. Its antigen remains unidentified.

The receptor was isolated from a human donor who had recovered from COVID-19. Sequenced material: CD4+ T cells from blood, cultured in vitro. The chain uses TRBV2 and TRBJ1-6, with 7 nucleotides matching TRBD1. CDR3 loop: CASRLGTENWSLHF. The CDR3 nucleotides are TGTGCCAGCAGACTCGGGACAGAGAATTGGTCCCTCCACTTT.